These T cell receptor beta chains were read from a single sample in a study of T cells after yellow fever vaccination. Each CDR3 protein is one row after TCRdb ran MiXCR on the 5' RACE reads. The repertoire holds roughly 340,000 distinct CDR3 sequences, with 7.5% to 9% as singletons. The source was PBMCs, collected on the day of the first yellow fever vaccination. The receptor source for this set is a man aged 18 to 30 who received the YFV17D yellow fever vaccine. The CDR3 runs from the conserved cysteine through the conserved F or W. D genes are given only for firm matches. Rows give clone size only sometimes, using once, few, many, or a class for an expanded clone.

TRBJ2-5 | NA | NA | TRBV20-1 | TGCAGTGGACGAGGGGGGGGGCCGATAGAGACCCAGTACTTC | CSGRGGGPIETQYF
TRBJ1-4 | few | NA | TRBV5-1 | TGCGCCAGCAGCCCAGACAGCTTTAATGAAAAACTGTTTTTT | CASSPDSFNEKLFF
TRBJ2-1 | few | TRBD2 | TRBV11-1 | TGTGCCAGCAGCCACTCCCAACGGGGGGGCTATGAGCAGTTCTTC | CASSHSQRGGYEQFF
TRBJ1-2 | many | NA | TRBV12-3/TRBV12-4 | TGTGCCAGCAGATCGGGGCTAGGCTACACCTTC | CASRSGLGYTF
TRBJ1-2 | NA | NA | TRBV20-1 | TGCAGTGCTGCCCCAACGGGACCGTATGGGTATGGCTTCACCTTC | CSAAPTGPYGYGFTF
TRBJ2-1 | many | NA | TRBV7-3 | TGTGCCAGCAGCTTAGACGTGTCCGGGACATTCAATGAGCAGTTCTTC | CASSLDVSGTFNEQFF
TRBJ1-6 | many | NA | TRBV5-6 | TGTGCCAGCAGCTTAGGACTTCAAGGTTCACCCCTCCACTTT | CASSLGLQGSPLHF
TRBJ1-2 | few | NA | TRBV12-3/TRBV12-4 | TGTGCCAGCAGTTTATGGGGACGCTATGGCTACACCTTC | CASSLWGRYGYTF
TRBJ1-4 | few | NA | TRBV29-1 | TGCAGCGTTGAAGAGACAGGCGGTAATGAAAAACTGTTTTTT | CSVEETGGNEKLFF
TRBJ1-1 | few | TRBD1 | TRBV20-1 | TGCAGTGCCGCTAGACAGGGTAGGACTGAAGCTTTCTTT | CSAARQGRTEAFF
TRBJ2-3 | few | TRBD2 | TRBV7-2 | TGTGCCAGCAGCTTCGGGACTAGGCGATTTCCAGATACGCAGTATTTT | CASSFGTRRFPDTQYF
TRBJ2-1 | many | TRBD2 | TRBV2 | TGTGCCAGGGGACTAGCGGGGGGGTACAATGAGCAGTTCTTC | CARGLAGGYNEQFF
TRBJ1-1 | many | NA | TRBV5-1 | TGCGCCAGCAGCTTGGACGCCCGCATGAACACTGAAGCTTTCTTT | CASSLDARMNTEAFF
TRBJ1-2 | few | NA | TRBV6-5 | TGTGCCAGCAGGGCAGGGGTGGGAGGCTACACCTTC | CASRAGVGGYTF
TRBJ2-2 | NA | NA | TRBV7-9 | TGTGCCAGCAGCTTCGACTTAAACACCGGGGAGCTGTGTTTT | CASSFDLNTGELCF
TRBJ2-1 | NA | NA | TRBV7-9 | TGTGCCAGCAGTCCGCTCAACAGTTACTCCTACAATGAGCAGTTCTTC | CASSPLNSYSYNEQFF
TRBJ2-5 | NA | NA | TRBV7-9 | TGTGCCAGCAGCCCGGTGGCGGGGAGTGCAGAGACCCAGTACTTC | CASSPVAGSAETQYF
TRBJ2-3 | few | TRBD2 | TRBV4-3 | TGCGCCAGCAGCCAAGTCTCTAGCGGGGATGTCTTGGATACGCAGTATTTT | CASSQVSSGDVLDTQYF
TRBJ1-1 | NA | NA | TRBV12-3/TRBV12-4 | TGTGCCAGCAGTTTTCAAGCCGCGGGGGGTACTGAAGCTTTCTTT | CASSFQAAGGTEAFF
TRBJ1-2 | NA | NA | TRBV5-1 | TGCGCCAGCAGCTTGGACCCTAATTCGAACTATGGCTACACCTTC | CASSLDPNSNYGYTF
TRBJ1-5 | few | TRBD1 | TRBV11-1 | TGTGCCAGCAGCTCCATACGGGCTGGGGACAGAGAAAATCAGCCCCAGCATTTT | CASSSIRAGDRENQPQHF
TRBJ2-5 | few | NA | TRBV19 | TGTGCCAGTAGTGCCTGGGGCTCGGAGACCCAGTACTTC | CASSAWGSETQYF
TRBJ1-4 | few | TRBD1 | TRBV5-4 | TGTGCCAGCAGCTTGGGGGACAGTCGTAATGAAAAACTGTTTTTT | CASSLGDSRNEKLFF
TRBJ2-3 | few | TRBD2 | TRBV20-1 | TGCAGTGCTAGCAGCTCCCTAGCGGGGGAAGGAGGCACAGATACGCAGTATTTT | CSASSSLAGEGGTDTQYF
TRBJ2-2 | few | TRBD1 | TRBV6-5 | TGTGCCAGCAGTTATACGGACAGGGAGAACACCGGGGAGCTGTTTTTT | CASSYTDRENTGELFF
TRBJ2-3 | NA | TRBD2 | TRBV6-2/TRBV6-3 | TGTGCCAGCAGTTTCACCCCGACTAGCGGGGGCACAGATACGCAGTATTTT | CASSFTPTSGGTDTQYF
TRBJ1-6 | NA | NA | TRBV6-5 | TGTGCCAGCAGTTCACCGGGACCCTCCTATAATTCACCCCTCCACTTT | CASSSPGPSYNSPLHF
TRBJ2-5 | NA | TRBD2 | TRBV29-1 | TGCAGCCCAAAGATGGGGGGGGAGACCCAGTACTTC | CSPKMGGETQYF